Presented here are 21 T cell receptor beta chains from one specimen sequenced in a study of beta chain features in type 1 diabetes. Their specific antigens are unknown. Expressed TCRB transcripts got sequenced, as all isolated RNA was reverse transcribed. Measured with immunoSEQ multiplex PCR; TCRdb has only the in-frame clones, and not every one. Of around 600,000 clones listed, 9.5% to 15% were seen once; the top ten hold more than 0.1%. Study-wide results and limits: Among all four CD4+ subsets, Type 1 diabetes patients had TCRB CDR3s that were moderately but significantly shorter.

The sample consisted of naive CD4+ T cells from blood. The receptors stem from a man aged 25-40 years with type 1 diabetes.

This clone was counted a single time. This chain uses TRBV19 with TRBJ1-6; no definite D call. V was cut by 9 bases and J by 5 bases, with 14 bases left in between. Germline assignment: CDR1 LNHDA and CDR2 SQIVND (reference sequence). The CDR3 totals 14 residues. The CDR3 nucleotides read TGTGCCAGCACCTCGAGACTGGATAATTCACCCCTCCACTTT. The encoded protein is CASTSRLDNSPLHF.

The chain has TRBV7-2 and TRBJ2-5, with TRBD1 as a possible D gene (6 bases). The V and J ends lost 5 bases and 2 bases respectively, with 9 bases between them. This CDR3 contains 13 residues. The germline gives CDR1 SGHTA, CDR2 FQGNSA. In DNA, the CDR3 is TGTGCCAGCAGCGCCAGGGGACAAGAGACCCAGTACTTC. It yields the protein CASSARGQETQYF.

This chain connects TRBV4-3 to TRBJ2-5; no clear D gene. V lost 0 bases and J lost 5, with 13 bases in between. The CDR3 totals 15 residues. Germline assignment: CDR1 LGHNA and CDR2 YSLEER. Here the CDR3 DNA reads TGCGCCAGCAGCCAAGATCGAGCCCCTTGGGAGACCCAGTACTTC. Amino acid sequence: CASSQDRAPWETQYF.

This clone was seen once. The chain carries TRBV27 and TRBJ1-2; 10 bases are shared with TRBD1. The J segment lost 4 bases and the V segment lost 5 bases, leaving 10 bases of the junction unmatched. The length of the CDR3 is 16 residues. CDR1 is MNHEY, CDR2 SMNVEV, per germline (reference sequence). The CDR3 reads CASSPSRDRGLYGYTF. Here the CDR3 DNA reads TGTGCCAGCAGTCCGAGCCGGGACAGGGGACTCTATGGCTACACCTTC.

The chain carries TRBV29-1 and TRBJ2-3, with a weak D call TRBD1 (6 bases). CDR3 size: 12 residues. Looked up from germline, CDR1 is SQVTM and CDR2 is ANQGSEA. With 6 bases removed from V and 4 bases from J, the gap between germline ends came to 11 bases. The CDR3 DNA reads TGCAGCGTCGCGGACAGTTCAGATACGCAGTATTTT. It codes for CSVADSSDTQYF.

This clone was seen a handful of times. The chain has TRBV30 and TRBJ1-3; maybe TRBD1 (5 bases). The CDR3 extends over 15 amino acids. V lost 1 base and J lost 0, with 10 bases in between. Germline V gene data show CDR1 as GTSNPN and CDR2 as SVGIG (reference sequence). The CDR3 DNA reads as TGTGCCTGGAGTGAGGGACGGTTCTCTGGAAACACCATATATTTT. Its protein product is CAWSEGRFSGNTIYF.

This clone was counted between two and nine times. The rearrangement uses TRBV2 and TRBJ1-1; D ambiguous. V lost 6 bases, J lost 11 bases, and 16 bases lay in between. This CDR3 is 12 amino acids long. Germline V gene data show CDR1 as SNHLY and CDR2 as FYNNEI. CDR3 sequence: CASSADFGVAFF. Written as DNA, the CDR3 is TGTGCCAGCAGCGCAGACTTCGGGGTGGCTTTCTTT. Drawing the rest from reference TRBV2 and TRBJ1-1, the complete variable domain is EPEVTQTPSHQVTQMGQEVILRCVPISNHLYFYWYRQILGQKVEFLVSFYNNEISEKSEIFDDQFSVERPDGSNFTLKIRSTKLEDSAMYFCASSADFGVAFFGQGTRLTVV.

This clone was observed a few times. The CDR3 DNA sequence: TGTGCCAGCAGCTTTGAGGCAGGGTTGGACGGGGAGCTGTTTTTT. This codes for CASSFEAGLDGELFF. The rearrangement uses TRBV5-6 and TRBJ2-2; the D gene is possibly TRBD1 (5 bases). Germline V gene sequence: CDR1 SGHDT, CDR2 YYEEEE. Trimming stripped 2 bases from V and 7 bases from J, with 15 bases between. The CDR3 length is 15 residues.

This rearrangement joins TRBV5-1 to TRBJ2-1; 8 bases agree with TRBD1. The CDR3 runs to 16 residues. Trimming removed 4 bases from V and 8 bases from J; junction bases left unmatched: 14. Germline V lookup: CDR1 SGHRS, CDR2 YFSETQ. The CDR3 spells CASSLNGQGIFYEQFF. CDR3 sequence (DNA): TGCGCCAGCAGCCTAAATGGACAGGGAATTTTCTATGAGCAGTTCTTC.

V gene TRBV2 combines with J gene TRBJ1-5; D is possibly TRBD1 (6 bases). Germline V gene lookup returns CDR1 SNHLY and CDR2 FYNNEI. The CDR3 has 15 amino acids. V lost 7 bases and J lost 0, with 13 bases in between. CDR3 DNA sequence: TGTGCCAGCACCTCGGACAGCTATAGCAATCAGCCCCAGCATTTT. It is translated as CASTSDSYSNQPQHF. Complete variable domain (other parts from reference TRBV2 and TRBJ1-5): EPEVTQTPSHQVTQMGQEVILRCVPISNHLYFYWYRQILGQKVEFLVSFYNNEISEKSEIFDDQFSVERPDGSNFTLKIRSTKLEDSAMYFCASTSDSYSNQPQHFGDGTRLSIL.

In this sample, this clone turned up a few times. This chain joins TRBV29-1 and TRBJ2-1; 12 positions match TRBD2. The ends lost 3 bases at V and 6 bases at J; junction bases unmatched: 6. This CDR3 has 15 residues. From germline, CDR1 is SQVTM and CDR2 ANQGSEA. In DNA, the CDR3 is TGCAGCGTTGAGGCACTAGCGGGGGGCATCAATGAGCAGTTCTTC. Translation gives CSVEALAGGINEQFF.

This clone occurred a few times. V and J are TRBV27 and TRBJ1-5; D is unclear. CDR3 length equals 15 residues. The ends were cut back, 2 bases at V and 1 base at J, with 9 bases in the middle. Germline V CDR1 and CDR2: MNHEY, SMNVEV (reference sequence). The CDR3 nucleotides read TGTGCCAGCAGTTTAAGTGGCCAGAGCAATCAGCCCCAGCATTTT. As protein: CASSLSGQSNQPQHF.

The chain links TRBV5-6 to TRBJ1-1; 8 bases match TRBD1. The V and J ends lost 4 bases and 0 bases, in that order; junction bases with no gene match: 5. This CDR3 is 15 amino acids long. Germline lookup yields CDR1 SGHDT and CDR2 YYEEEE. The CDR3 DNA reads TGTGCCAGCAGCCTCCGGGACAGGATGAACACTGAAGCTTTCTTT. Translated: CASSLRDRMNTEAFF.

J is TRBJ1-2 and V is TRBV19, with 7 bases lining up with TRBD1. V shed 4 bases and J 5 bases; nucleotides not matched to a gene: 7. Per the germline V gene, CDR1 is LNHDA and CDR2 is SQIVND (reference sequence). The CDR3 covers 14 residues. The CDR3 DNA follows: TGTGCCAGTAGTACCGGGACAGCTTCTTATGGCTACACCTTC. The encoded protein is CASSTGTASYGYTF.

The V and J genes are TRBV7-9 and TRBJ1-1; D is unresolved. The CDR3 runs 12 residues. V was trimmed by 7 bases and J by 1 base, leaving 7 bases between them. Germline V gene data show CDR1 as SEHNR and CDR2 as FQNEAQ (reference sequence). CDR3 in amino acids: CASTSENTEAFF. For the CDR3, the DNA is TGTGCCAGCACCTCTGAGAACACTGAAGCTTTCTTT.

This clone has only a few counts. V is TRBV4-3 and J is TRBJ2-3, with 12 bases that match TRBD2. Trimming removed 0 bases from V and 10 bases from J; junction bases left unmatched: 8. CDR3 size: 16 residues. In germline, CDR1 is LGHNA, CDR2 YSLEER. CDR3 nucleotides: TGCGCCAGCAGCCAAGATTGGACTAGCGGGGTAACGGCGCAGTATTTT. Amino acids: CASSQDWTSGVTAQYF.

This clone was observed a few times. The identical CDR3 is also encoded by other nucleotide sequences in the sample. The chain uses TRBV5-1 and TRBJ2-5; the D gene could be TRBD1 or TRBD2 (5 bases each). Between the trimmed V and J ends, which lost 0 bases and 1 base, there was a span of 7 bases. The CDR3 is made up of 14 amino acids. The germline V gene encodes CDR1 SGHRS and CDR2 YFSETQ. For the CDR3, the DNA is TGCGCCAGCAGCTTGGCCGGGACCCAAGAGACCCAGTACTTC. It translates to CASSLAGTQETQYF. The full variable domain, completed using reference TRBV5-1 and TRBJ2-5, is KAGVTQTPRYLIKTRGQQVTLSCSPISGHRSVSWYQQTPGQGLQFLFEYFSETQRNKGNFPGRFSGRQFSNSRSEMNVSTLELGDSALYLCASSLAGTQETQYFGPGTRLLVL.

The chain recombines TRBV5-8 with TRBJ2-1; D gene uncertain. The germline V and J ends were trimmed by 5 bases and 4 bases, with 7 bases remaining between them. Looked up from germline, CDR1 is SGHTS and CDR2 is YDEGEE. The CDR3 is 12 amino acids. The CDR3 loop is CASRRSYNEQFF. The DNA for the CDR3 is TGTGCCAGCAGGAGGTCTTACAATGAGCAGTTCTTC. Full variable domain (rest looked up from reference TRBV5-8 and TRBJ2-1): EAGVTQSPTHLIKTRGQQATLRCSPISGHTSVYWYQQALGLGLQFLLWYDEGEERNRGNFPPRFSGRQFPNYSSELNVNALELEDSALYLCASRRSYNEQFFGPGTRLTVL.

In its sample, this clone was seen a few times. The V and J genes are TRBV4-3 and TRBJ2-5; possibly TRBD1 or TRBD2 for D (6 bases each). CDR3 size: 16 residues. V was cut by 1 base and J by 5 bases, with 17 bases left in between. The V gene's germline CDR1 is LGHNA and CDR2 YSLEER. DNA of the CDR3: TGCGCCAGCAGCCAAGTACGGGGGACAAAGTGGGAGACCCAGTACTTC. Encoded protein: CASSQVRGTKWETQYF.

J is TRBJ2-7 and V is TRBV2; a weak D match, TRBD1 (6 bases). Germline V lookup: CDR1 SNHLY, CDR2 FYNNEI. This CDR3 has 12 amino acids. V dropped 8 bases and J dropped 5 bases, with 13 bases sitting between them. Here the CDR3 reads CASGGQGDEQYF. In DNA, the CDR3 is TGTGCCAGCGGGGGACAAGGGGACGAGCAGTACTTC.

The rearrangement links TRBV27 to TRBJ1-2; TRBD1 matches 8 bases. This CDR3 is built from 12 residues. Per germline, CDR1 MNHEY and CDR2 SMNVEV (reference sequence). With 4 bases clipped from V and 8 bases from J, the junction kept 3 bases outside the gene matches. The CDR3 region is CASSSTGEGYTF. CDR3 in DNA: TGTGCCAGCAGTTCGACAGGGGAAGGCTACACCTTC.